At least ten counts were recorded for the clone carrying this T cell receptor (beta chain). The antigen is undetermined. These data originate in a study of Graves' ophthalmopathy and Graves' hyperthyroidism. Study results and limitations: This model predicted ophthalmopathy progression (sensitivity around 71%, specificity about 73%).

RNA served as the template for amplifying TCR beta CDR3 regions. An initial RT-PCR round employing HTBI primers preceded a second-round multiplex PCR. TCRdb processed the multiplex PCR reads anew with MiXCR; each CDR3 protein has one entry. The sample shows over a million distinct CDR3 sequences, about 35% of them seen only once. Sequencing was performed on peripheral blood or thyroid tissue (not recorded which). The receptor's source is an adult man with Graves' hyperthyroidism.

The CDR3 DNA reads as TGCAGCGTTGAGGAGCGGGAGACGGGTGAGCAGTACTTC. Its translation is CSVEERETGEQYF. This chain joins TRBV29-1 and TRBJ2-7; 8 nucleotides match TRBD2. This CDR3 is built from 13 residues. V lost 3 bases, J lost 7 bases, and 8 bases stayed unmatched. CDR1 is SQVTM and CDR2 is ANQGSEA in the germline V gene.